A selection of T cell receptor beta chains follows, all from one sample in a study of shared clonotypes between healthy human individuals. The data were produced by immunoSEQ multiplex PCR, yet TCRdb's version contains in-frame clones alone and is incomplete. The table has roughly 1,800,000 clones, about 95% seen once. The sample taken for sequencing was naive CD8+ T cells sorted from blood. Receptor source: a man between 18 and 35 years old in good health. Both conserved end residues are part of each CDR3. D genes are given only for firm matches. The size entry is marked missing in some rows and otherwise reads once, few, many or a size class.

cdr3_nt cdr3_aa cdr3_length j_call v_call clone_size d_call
TGTGCCTGGAGTGTACAGGAAAATCAGCCCCAGCATTTT CAWSVQENQPQHF 13 TRBJ1-5 TRBV30 - -
TGTGCCACCAGCAGAGATCGTGTAGATACGCAGTATTTT CATSRDRVDTQYF 13 TRBJ2-3 TRBV15 - -
TGTGCCAGCAGCGTAACCCCTAGTAAATCTGAGCAGTTCTTC CASSVTPSKSEQFF 14 TRBJ2-1 TRBV9 - -
TGTGCCAGCAGTCCCCTCGAGGGCGGGCAGCCCCAGCATTTT CASSPLEGGQPQHF 14 TRBJ1-5 TRBV28 once -
TGTGCCAGTCGCCGAGGGACGAGCAATCAGCCCCAGCATTTT CASRRGTSNQPQHF 14 TRBJ1-5 TRBV19 - -
TGCAGCGTTGAACGGTGGGACACTATCATGAACACTGAAGCTTTCTTT CSVERWDTIMNTEAFF 16 TRBJ1-1 TRBV29-1 - -
TGCAGCCTTCTAGCGGGGGGAGGGGAGCTGTTTTTT CSLLAGGGELFF 12 TRBJ2-2 TRBV29-1 - TRBD2
TGTGCCAGCAGTTACCTTTCCGGGACTGAAAAACTGTTTTTT CASSYLSGTEKLFF 14 TRBJ1-4 TRBV6-6 - -
TGTGCCAGTAGCATAGGACTAAACTACGAGCAGTACTTC CASSIGLNYEQYF 13 TRBJ2-7 TRBV19 - -
TGTGCCCTAGTATGCTACACCTTC CALVCYTF 8 TRBJ1-2 TRBV21-1 - -
TGCGCCAGCAGTTCGGGATTGGAGTTCTTC CASSSGLEFF 10 TRBJ2-1 TRBV10-2 - -
TGTGCCAGCAGCCTGACAGGGGGGATTTCACCCCTCCACTTT CASSLTGGISPLHF 14 TRBJ1-6 TRBV5-6 - TRBD1
TGTGCCACCAGCGACAGGGGGTCTGGCTACACCTTC CATSDRGSGYTF 12 TRBJ1-2 TRBV15 - TRBD1
TGTGCCAGCAGAACCCCTCCGGGACAGCGCACAGATACGCAGTATTTT CASRTPPGQRTDTQYF 16 TRBJ2-3 TRBV7-9 - TRBD1
TGTGCCAGCAGTTTATCTGCCGGGACGGCATCCTACGAGCAGTACTTC CASSLSAGTASYEQYF 16 TRBJ2-7 TRBV27 - -
TGTGCCAGCAGCGTATACGGCGGCTTAGCCTACGAGCAGTACTTC CASSVYGGLAYEQYF 15 TRBJ2-7 TRBV9 - -
TGTGCCAGCAGCGAGTTTGGCACTGAAGCTTTCTTT CASSEFGTEAFF 12 TRBJ1-1 TRBV13 - -
TGTGCCAGCAGTTTGAGGGACTCCGAAGAGACCCAGTACTTC CASSLRDSEETQYF 14 TRBJ2-5 TRBV27 - -
TGTGCCAGCAGCTTATCTAGCGGGGGGTACACCGGGGAGCTGTTTTTT CASSLSSGGYTGELFF 16 TRBJ2-2 TRBV11-3 - TRBD2